The 21 T cell receptor beta chains reported below all come from one sample, sequenced in a study of graft-versus-host responses after intestinal transplantation. Data came from immunoSEQ multiplex PCR; TCRdb stores just in-frame clones and leaves some out. The sample includes about 88,000 clones, roughly 90% of them seen just once. Their antigens remain unidentified. Sequences were derived from unstimulated CD4+ T cells sorted from spleen or lymph node cells, sampled before intestinal transplant. The source of these receptors is a human donor who received an intestinal transplant.

The chain is built from TRBV2 and TRBJ2-1; 14 nucleotides align to TRBD2. Trimming took 7 bases from V and 10 from J; bases not matched to a gene: 9. The CDR3 is 15 residues long. The germline gives CDR1 SNHLY, CDR2 FYNNEI. CDR3 DNA sequence: TGTGCCAGCACCGTCGGACTAGCGGGGGGATGGGAGCAGTTCTTC. This codes for CASTVGLAGGWEQFF.

The chain couples TRBV6-1 to TRBJ2-5; no definite D call. Germline V gene sequence: CDR1 MNHNS, CDR2 SASEGT. V lost 1 base, J lost 5 bases, and 14 bases lay in between. This CDR3 has 15 amino acids. The CDR3 sequence: CASSEVLDRMETQYF. DNA of the CDR3: TGTGCCAGCAGTGAAGTCCTAGACCGGATGGAGACCCAGTACTTC.

The chain has TRBV5-1 and TRBJ1-3; the D is unclear. Per the germline V gene, CDR1 is SGHRS and CDR2 is YFSETQ. The CDR3 loop spans 16 amino acids. V lost 0 bases to trimming and J lost 0 bases, with 10 bases between them. The CDR3 region is CASSLGPEASGNTIYF. CDR3 coding DNA: TGCGCCAGCAGCTTGGGCCCGGAGGCCTCTGGAAACACCATATATTTT.

The chain joins TRBV18 to TRBJ1-5; TRBD1 is a possible D gene (6 bases). Trimming removed 1 base at V and 9 bases at J, with 19 bases between. The CDR3 loop spans 16 amino acids. Germline CDR1 and CDR2: KGHSH and LQKENI. The CDR3 nucleotides read TGTGCCAGCTCACCACAAAAGACAGGACCCGTGGGGCCCCAGCATTTT. Translated: CASSPQKTGPVGPQHF.

The chain couples TRBV9 to TRBJ2-3; TRBD2 matches 7 bases. Trimming removed 0 bases from V and 9 bases from J; junction bases left unmatched: 10. This CDR3 is built from 15 residues. Germline V lookup: CDR1 SGDLS, CDR2 YYNGEE. The CDR3 here is CASSVDWGGPETQYF. CDR3 sequence (DNA): TGTGCCAGCAGCGTAGATTGGGGGGGACCTGAAACGCAGTATTTT.

The rearrangement joins TRBV19 to TRBJ2-7, with 7 nucleotides matching TRBD1. Germline V gives CDR1 LNHDA, CDR2 SQIVND (reference sequence). V lost 5 bases to trimming and J lost 3 bases; unmatched junction nucleotides: 4. CDR3 length equals 13 residues. CDR3 in amino acids: CASSRGQRYEQYF. The CDR3 coding sequence is TGTGCCAGTAGTCGGGGACAGCGCTACGAGCAGTACTTC.

The V gene is TRBV6-5, the J gene TRBJ1-1; D ambiguous. Trimming stripped 0 bases from V and 2 bases from J, with 10 bases between. The CDR3 extends over 15 amino acids. CDR1 and CDR2 (germline): MNHEY, SVGAGI. The CDR3 nucleotides are TGTGCCAGCAGTTACTCGTCCGTCACAAACACTGAAGCTTTCTTT. Translation: CASSYSSVTNTEAFF.

The chain couples TRBV6-5 to TRBJ1-1; D uncertain. V dropped 7 bases and J dropped 4 bases, with 13 bases sitting between them. The CDR3 has 13 amino acids. CDR1 MNHEY and CDR2 SVGAGI come from the germline V gene. The CDR3 is CASTKGGRTEAFF. The CDR3 DNA reads as TGTGCCAGCACTAAGGGAGGGCGCACTGAAGCTTTCTTT.

This clone showed up just once. The rearrangement uses TRBV27 and TRBJ1-2; D gene unclear. Trimming took off 2 bases at V and 3 bases at J, with 7 bases between the two ends. The V gene's germline CDR1 is MNHEY and CDR2 SMNVEV (reference sequence). There are 13 residues in the CDR3. The CDR3 loop reads CASSLGGYYGYTF. Here the CDR3 DNA reads TGTGCCAGCAGTTTAGGAGGGTACTATGGCTACACCTTC.

The gene calls are TRBV29-1 and TRBJ1-2, with TRBD1 matching over 7 bases. The CDR3 extends over 13 amino acids. Per the germline V gene, CDR1 is SQVTM and CDR2 is ANQGSEA. The V segment lost 6 bases and the J segment 5 bases; nucleotides outside the gene matches: 9. CDR3 protein: CSVETGPTYGYTF. The CDR3 bases are TGCAGCGTGGAGACAGGGCCAACATATGGCTACACCTTC.

The rearrangement uses TRBV4-2 and TRBJ1-4; no clear D gene. This CDR3 has 16 residues. The V gene's germline CDR1 is LGHNA and CDR2 YNFKEQ. Trimming took off 4 bases at V and 0 bases at J, with 12 bases between the two ends. CDR3 nucleotide sequence: TGTGCCAGCAGCCCCGCGGCCCTCGCAACTAATGAAAAACTGTTTTTT. It specifies CASSPAALATNEKLFF.

J is TRBJ1-1 and V is TRBV25-1, with 7 nucleotides matching TRBD1. The CDR3 runs 15 residues. From germline, CDR1 is MGHDK and CDR2 SYGVNS. V lost 3 bases and J lost 0; bases outside the gene matches: 4. The CDR3 reads CASSDPGTVNTEAFF. As DNA, the CDR3 is TGTGCCAGCAGTGACCCCGGGACAGTGAACACTGAAGCTTTCTTT.

The chain's CDR3 is CASTRTSGFYEQYF. In nucleotides, the CDR3 is TGTGCCAGCACCCGGACTAGCGGGTTCTACGAGCAGTACTTC. The genes are TRBV2 and TRBJ2-7, with TRBD2 identical over 11 bases. CDR1 and CDR2 (germline): SNHLY, FYNNEI. The CDR3 consists of 14 residues. The junction had 5 bases not matched to a gene; V was cut back by 7 bases and J by 3 bases.

This clone was picked up one time. The chain employs TRBV4-2 and TRBJ2-5, with D possibly TRBD2 on 5 matching bases. The CDR3 sequence is 14 residues long. Germline V CDR1 and CDR2: LGHNA, YNFKEQ. With 4 bases removed from V and 1 base from J, the gap between germline ends came to 10 bases. CDR3 nucleotides: TGTGCCAGCAGCCCAGCGGAACTCCAAGAGACCCAGTACTTC. Its translation: CASSPAELQETQYF.

The chain couples TRBV27 to TRBJ1-1; weak D call: TRBD1 (5 bases). The V end was cut by 6 bases, the J end by 1 base, with 15 bases between. This CDR3 region has 15 residues. CDR1 is MNHEY and CDR2 is SMNVEV in the germline V gene (reference sequence). The CDR3 region has the DNA TGTGCCAGCAGCCTTCCTCCGGGGGAGAACACTGAAGCTTTCTTT. Its protein is CASSLPPGENTEAFF.

The V and J genes are TRBV11-2 and TRBJ1-4, with D perhaps TRBD1 (6 bases). The V end was cut by 1 base, the J end by 5 bases, with 23 bases between. Germline CDR1 SGHAT, CDR2 FQNNGV. The CDR3 is 19 amino acids. In DNA form, the CDR3 reads TGTGCCAGCAGCTTAGGGCAATCCGGGACACGAAAACTAAATGAAAAACTGTTTTTT. This sequence encodes CASSLGQSGTRKLNEKLFF.

This sequence joins TRBV4-1 and TRBJ1-5; 11 nucleotides line up with TRBD1. CDR3 size: 18 residues. V dropped 3 bases and J dropped 2; count of bases not matched to a gene: 9. In germline, CDR1 is MGHRA, CDR2 YSYEKL. Here the CDR3 reads CASSQAPGQGARNQPQHF. In DNA form, the CDR3 reads TGCGCCAGCAGCCAGGCCCCCGGACAGGGGGCCCGCAATCAGCCCCAGCATTTT.

This rearrangement joins TRBV29-1 to TRBJ1-2; D remains unclear. CDR1 and CDR2 (germline): SQVTM, ANQGSEA. The CDR3 is 13 amino acids. V lost 0 bases to trimming and J lost 7 bases, with 12 bases between them. The CDR3 region is CSVEDAGRVGYTF. The CDR3 coding sequence is TGCAGCGTTGAAGATGCCGGGAGGGTTGGCTACACCTTC. Variable domain in full (rest from reference TRBV29-1 and TRBJ1-2): SAVISQKPSRDICQRGTSLTIQCQVDSQVTMMFWYRQQPGQSLTLIATANQGSEATYESGFVIDKFPISRPNLTFSTLTVSNMSPEDSSIYLCSVEDAGRVGYTFGSGTRLTVV.

This clone was seen only a few times. This chain links TRBV5-6 with TRBJ1-3; D is perhaps TRBD1 (5 bases). CDR3 size: 15 residues. Trimming stripped 0 bases from V and 0 bases from J, with 7 bases between. In germline, CDR1 is SGHDT, CDR2 YYEEEE. CDR3 sequence reads: CASSLGQSSGNTIYF. The DNA of the CDR3 is TGTGCCAGCAGCTTGGGACAGAGCTCTGGAAACACCATATATTTT.

The chain links TRBV15 to TRBJ2-2; D unresolved. The CDR3 runs to 12 residues. V was shortened by 1 base and J by 7 bases, with 4 bases between the two germline ends. Germline V lookup: CDR1 LNHNV, CDR2 YYDKDF (reference sequence). For the CDR3, the DNA is TGTGCCACCAGCAGAGGCGGCGGGGAGCTGTTTTTT. It translates to CATSRGGGELFF.

This chain uses TRBV6-6 with TRBJ1-2; D might be TRBD1 (5 bases). The CDR3 contains 15 residues. CDR1 is MNHNY, CDR2 SVGAGI, per germline (reference sequence). V was pared by 3 bases and J by 4 bases, with 15 bases between. CDR3 residues: CASSYAGGSGYGYTF. For the CDR3, the DNA is TGTGCCAGCAGTTATGCGGGGGGGTCGGGCTATGGCTACACCTTC.